The clone carrying this TCR beta chain has only a few counts. As yet, its antigen is unknown. The sample is drawn from a study of beta chain features in type 1 diabetes. This CDR3 comprises 16 residues. V lost 0 bases to trimming and J lost 5 bases; unmatched junction nucleotides: 9. Germline CDR1 is LGHNA and CDR2 is YSLEER. Findings and caveats of the study: Within the patient group, naive, central memory and Treg TCRB repertoires appeared more similar to each other than within healthy donors. A moderate, significant TCRB CDR3 shortening appeared in type 1 diabetes across four CD4+ subsets. Junctions at VDJ sites from type 1 diabetes patients had fewer insertions and more deletions. It was not settled here whether HLA type affects TCRB rearrangement.

Expressed TCRB transcripts were sequenced, since all the RNA that had been isolated was reverse transcribed. An average around 3.3 million reads came from naive, central memory and regulatory T cell samples. Sequencing was performed with immunoSEQ multiplex PCR; in TCRdb, only in-frame clones are kept and a portion is missing. The table includes around 140,000 clones, around 9% detected once. This receptor was obtained from a man in his thirties or forties with type 1 diabetes. The chain combines TRBV4-3 with TRBJ1-2; 7 bases are a match to TRBD1. Sequenced material: central memory CD4+ T cells from blood. The CDR3 nucleotides read TGCGCCAGCAGCCAAGAGACGACAGGGATTGGGTATGGCTACACCTTC. Translating it yields CASSQETTGIGYGYTF.